Shown below are 5 T cell receptor beta chains from a single sample sequenced in a study of blood T cells in healthy people across ages. Then a second PCR, running about 7 to 11 cycles, was carried out with a sample-barcoded 5' primer and a J-beta primer mix. TCRdb fed the 5' RACE reads into MiXCR, producing one record per CDR3 protein. Altogether 650,000 to 1,000,000 distinct CDR3 sequences are present, under 40% being singletons, with the ten largest covering about an eighth. Specimen: blood. Source of these receptors: a man aged 18 to 35 in good health.

On this clonotype: Possible read error: a much larger clone is one base away. V gene TRBV5-1 combines with J gene TRBJ2-3, with a weak D call TRBD1 (6 bases). Germline loops: CDR1 SGHRS, CDR2 YFSETQ. This CDR3 has 14 amino acids. CDR3 coding DNA: TGCGCCAGCAGCCCCTACAGGGCCGCAGAGACGCAGTATTTT. It specifies CASSPYRAAETQYF.

This clonotype was counted many times. An end of the junction does not agree with germline; a read error may underlie this. The V gene is TRBV20-1, the J gene TRBJ2-3, with D possibly being TRBD2 (6 bases). This CDR3 comprises 14 residues. From germline, CDR1 is DFQATT and CDR2 SNEGSKA (reference sequence). The CDR3 sequence: CSARGLAIPDTQYF. The DNA of the CDR3 is TGCAGTGCGAGAGGTCTAGCGATCCCAGATACGCAGTATTTT.

The chain uses TRBV6-2 or TRBV6-3 and TRBJ2-7, with 8 bases lining up with TRBD1. The CDR3 runs 14 residues. V was clipped by 2 bases and J by 2 bases; unmatched bases: 2. In germline, CDR1 is MNHEY, CDR2 SVGEGT. The CDR3 DNA follows: TGTGCCAGCAGTTACCCAGGGGGCCCCTACGAGCAGTACTTC. Translating gives CASSYPGGPYEQYF.

About this clonotype: A much larger clone lies one base from this, so it may be a read error. V usage is TRBV7-9 and J usage is TRBJ2-5, with TRBD1 matching over 9 bases. The V gene's germline CDR1 is SEHNR and CDR2 FQNEAQ (reference sequence). CDR3 length equals 16 residues. In nucleotides, the CDR3 is TGTTCCAGCAGCTTGGGGGACAGGGCTTACATCGCTACCCAGTACTTC. It yields the protein CSSSLGDRAYIATQYF. The whole variable domain, filled in from reference TRBV7-9 and TRBJ2-5, reads DTGVSQNPRHKITKRGQNVTFRCDPISEHNRLYWYRQTLGQGPEFLTYFQNEAQLEKSRLLSDRFSAERPKGSFSTLEIQRTEQGDSAMYLCSSSLGDRAYIATQYFGPGTRLLVL.

In its sample, this clonotype was seen a few times. The V and J genes are TRBV6-5 and TRBJ1-2; D might be TRBD1 (6 bases). Trimming removed 7 bases at V and 6 bases at J, with 15 bases between. The germline gives CDR1 MNHEY, CDR2 SVGAGI. CDR3 length: 13 residues. The CDR3 DNA is TGTGCCAGCACAAAGATCAACAGGGATGGCTACACCTTC. Translation: CASTKINRDGYTF.